Sequencing of this T cell receptor (beta chain) was carried out in a study of cytomegalovirus exposure and HLA in healthy donors. PCR primers comprised 60 Vbeta and 13 Jbeta primers. Sequencing used immunoSEQ multiplex PCR; TCRdb keeps in-frame clones, though not all of them. The table lists approximately 40,000 clones, 86% of them singletons. V lost 4 bases and J 3 bases, leaving 18 bases between the germline ends. The CDR3 extends over 16 amino acids. Germline values: CDR1 MNHNS, CDR2 SASEGT. This receptor was identified in a woman aged 40 to 50 in good health and CMV-seropositive. Specimen: PBMCs. The chain joins TRBV6-1 to TRBJ1-1, with D maybe TRBD1 (6 bases). CDR3 sequence (DNA): TGTGCCAGCAGTGTACGGTCTGGGGGCCGGGACACTGAAGCTTTCTTT. Translation: CASSVRSGGRDTEAFF.